The 30 T cell receptor beta chains below all came from one sample that was sequenced in a study of technical replicates of blood from a few donors. The table came from immunoSEQ multiplex PCR; TCRdb's copy has only in-frame clones and leaves some out. The table shows 80,000 to 95,000 clones, with about 91% occurring only once. Sequenced sample: T cells isolated from PBMCs. The receptor set was obtained from a human donor in good health.

The CDR3 protein is CAWSPNWGDGYTF. For the CDR3, the DNA is TGTGCCTGGAGTCCCAATTGGGGGGATGGCTACACCTTC. The chain couples TRBV30 to TRBJ1-2; weak D call: TRBD1 (5 bases). Germline lookup yields CDR1 GTSNPN and CDR2 SVGIG (reference sequence). The CDR3 loop spans 13 amino acids. V lost 2 bases and J 6 bases, leaving 13 bases between the germline ends.

V usage is TRBV6-1 and J usage is TRBJ1-2; perhaps TRBD1 as D (6 bases). There are 16 residues in the CDR3. The V end lost 2 bases, the J end lost 4 bases, and 17 bases lay between the germline ends. The germline CDR1 and CDR2 sequences are MNHNS and SASEGT. The CDR3: CASSERGTGKGYGYTF. In nucleotides, the CDR3 is TGTGCCAGCAGTGAAAGGGGCACAGGGAAGGGCTATGGCTACACCTTC.

The chain's CDR3 is CASSLTEGGGNTIYF. CDR3 nucleotide sequence: TGTGCCAGCAGCCTTACGGAGGGCGGCGGAAACACCATATATTTT. V and J are TRBV4-2 and TRBJ1-3; D unclear. Germline V CDR1 and CDR2: LGHNA, YNFKEQ. With 4 bases removed from V and 4 bases from J, the gap between germline ends came to 14 bases. This CDR3 contains 15 residues.

The J gene is TRBJ1-2, the V gene TRBV7-9; the D gene is possibly TRBD1 (5 bases). V was trimmed by 5 bases and J by 8 bases, leaving 18 bases between them. In germline, CDR1 is SEHNR, CDR2 FQNEAQ (reference sequence). This CDR3 is 14 amino acids long. Here the CDR3 DNA reads TGTGCCAGCAGCAGTTGGGGAACAGGTGTGGGCTACACCTTC. Its translation is CASSSWGTGVGYTF. Supplemented by reference TRBV7-9 and TRBJ1-2, the full variable domain reads DTGVSQNPRHKITKRGQNVTFRCDPISEHNRLYWYRQTLGQGPEFLTYFQNEAQLEKSRLLSDRFSAERPKGSFSTLEIQRTEQGDSAMYLCASSSWGTGVGYTFGSGTRLTVV.

The V gene is TRBV29-1, the J gene TRBJ2-2; 9 positions match TRBD1. CDR3 length equals 15 residues. J gave up 6 bases and V 6 bases, and 11 bases lay outside the gene matches. Per the germline V gene, CDR1 is SQVTM and CDR2 is ANQGSEA. The CDR3: CSVDAGTGPPGELFF. CDR3 nucleotide sequence: TGCAGCGTAGATGCCGGGACAGGGCCCCCCGGGGAGCTGTTTTTT.

In this sample, this clone turned up once. CDR3 sequence reads: CASSPPTTGQSSYEQYF. The CDR3 DNA is TGTGCCAGCTCACCACCGACGACAGGGCAAAGCTCCTACGAGCAGTACTTC. This sequence joins TRBV18 and TRBJ2-7, with 7 bases matching TRBD1. Germline CDR1 KGHSH, CDR2 LQKENI. J lost 0 bases, V lost 0 bases, and 8 bases had no gene match. CDR3 size: 17 residues. Complete variable domain (other parts from reference TRBV18 and TRBJ2-7): NAGVMQNPRHLVRRRGQEARLRCSPMKGHSHVYWYRQLPEEGLKFMVYLQKENIIDESGMPKERFSAEFPKEGPSILRIQQVVRGDSAAYFCASSPPTTGQSSYEQYFGPGTRLTVT.

The CDR3 DNA reads TGTGCCACGAGGGATTGGGGGGAAAAGGACCAGCCCCAGCATTTT. This encodes CATRDWGEKDQPQHF. The J gene is TRBJ1-5, the V gene TRBV10-3; D is possibly TRBD1 (5 bases). CDR1 is ENHRY and CDR2 is SYGVKD in the germline V gene. The ends were cut back, 10 bases at V and 7 bases at J, with 23 bases in the middle. The CDR3 loop spans 15 amino acids.

This sequence joins TRBV5-1 and TRBJ2-5, with 12 nucleotides matching TRBD2. Germline V gives CDR1 SGHRS, CDR2 YFSETQ. The CDR3 runs 15 residues. V was pared by 4 bases and J by 4 bases, with 5 bases of the junction left unmatched. CDR3 sequence reads: CASSQTSGGLETQYF. CDR3 nucleotide sequence: TGCGCCAGCAGCCAGACTAGCGGGGGACTAGAGACCCAGTACTTC.

The V call is TRBV7-9, the J call TRBJ2-1, with D maybe TRBD2 (6 bases). V was cut by 6 bases and J by 5 bases, with 11 bases left in between. Germline-derived CDR1 and CDR2 are SEHNR and FQNEAQ (reference sequence). The CDR3 runs 13 residues. This chain's CDR3 is CASRSGGDNEQFF. CDR3 nucleotides: TGTGCCAGCAGGTCTGGCGGGGACAATGAGCAGTTCTTC.

The gene calls are TRBV5-1 and TRBJ1-1; the D is unclear. Germline-derived CDR1 and CDR2 are SGHRS and YFSETQ. The CDR3 extends over 15 amino acids. V gave up 0 bases and J gave up 5 bases, with 14 bases separating them. The CDR3 region has the DNA TGCGCCAGCAGCTTGGAAGGGAGTGGGTGGACTGAAGCTTTCTTT. Residues: CASSLEGSGWTEAFF.

The V call is TRBV5-1, the J call TRBJ2-7, with 8 positions matching TRBD1. J lost 3 bases, V lost 4 bases, and 6 bases had no gene match. Germline V CDR1 and CDR2: SGHRS, YFSETQ. The CDR3 contains 14 residues. The CDR3 sequence: CASSADRGGYEQYF. CDR3 sequence (DNA): TGCGCCAGCAGCGCTGACAGGGGAGGCTACGAGCAGTACTTC.

The chain has TRBV28 and TRBJ2-1, with 15 bases identical to TRBD2. The CDR3 covers 14 residues. Germline V gives CDR1 MDHEN, CDR2 SYDVKM. With 5 bases clipped from V and 8 bases from J, the junction kept 1 base outside the gene matches. CDR3 residues: CASSGLAGGYEQFF. For the CDR3, the DNA is TGTGCCAGCAGTGGACTAGCGGGAGGGTATGAGCAGTTCTTC.

J is TRBJ2-2 and V is TRBV6-6; 7 bases are a match to TRBD2. Germline assignment: CDR1 MNHNY and CDR2 SVGAGI (reference sequence). The CDR3 contains 15 residues. V was pared by 0 bases and J by 4 bases, with 2 bases of the junction left unmatched. The CDR3 coding sequence is TGTGCCAGCAGTTACTCTGGGAGGGGCACCGGGGAGCTGTTTTTT. The encoded protein is CASSYSGRGTGELFF.

The J gene is TRBJ2-1, the V gene TRBV5-5, with a possible D match to TRBD2 (5 bases). Germline loops: CDR1 SGHKS, CDR2 YYEKEE (reference sequence). V gave up 6 bases and J gave up 8 bases, with 21 bases separating them. The CDR3 covers 15 residues. DNA for the CDR3: TGTGCCAGCACCACAATTGGACTCCCGATCCATGAGCAGTTCTTC. Its protein is CASTTIGLPIHEQFF. The variable domain in full, completed from reference TRBV5-5 and TRBJ2-1, reads DAGVTQSPTHLIKTRGQQVTLRCSPISGHKSVSWYQQVLGQGPQFIFQYYEKEERGRGNFPDRFSARQFPNYSSELNVNALLLGDSALYLCASTTIGLPIHEQFFGPGTRLTVL.

This clone was counted once. V is TRBV6-1 and J is TRBJ2-7; 7 positions agree with TRBD2. V shed 5 bases and J 0 bases; nucleotides not matched to a gene: 1. CDR1 is MNHNS, CDR2 SASEGT, per germline. This CDR3 is 13 amino acids long. The CDR3 DNA sequence: TGTGCCAGCAGTCGGGACTACTCCTACGAGCAGTACTTC. Amino acid sequence: CASSRDYSYEQYF.

The V gene is TRBV29-1, the J gene TRBJ1-1; D may be TRBD1 (5 bases). This CDR3 region has 14 residues. V lost 3 bases, J lost 1 base, and 12 bases lay in between. Germline V gives CDR1 SQVTM, CDR2 ANQGSEA. CDR3 nucleotides: TGCAGCGTTGAGGGCGGAGGGACGAACACTGAAGCTTTCTTT. It yields the protein CSVEGGGTNTEAFF.

This clone was counted between two and nine times. This chain uses TRBV6-5 with TRBJ1-1, with D perhaps TRBD1 (6 bases). Germline CDR1 and CDR2: MNHEY and SVGAGI. CDR3 size: 16 residues. Deletions cut 2 bases from V and 3 bases from J, with 16 bases between. The CDR3 sequence: CASSYSGGGVDTEAFF. For the CDR3, the DNA is TGTGCCAGCAGTTACAGCGGGGGGGGCGTAGACACTGAAGCTTTCTTT.

The chain combines TRBV27 with TRBJ1-5; 12 bases are a match to TRBD1. The CDR3 length is 18 residues. After removal of 2 bases from V and 5 bases from J, the junction contained 10 bases not matched to a gene. CDR1 is MNHEY, CDR2 SMNVEV, per germline (reference sequence). The chain's CDR3 is CASSLVGQGAKGHQPQHF. The CDR3 DNA sequence: TGTGCCAGCAGTTTAGTGGGACAGGGGGCGAAAGGGCATCAGCCCCAGCATTTT.

The chain couples TRBV1 to TRBJ1-2; the D segment call TRBD1 is taken from the table without a DNA check. TRBV1 is flagged as a pseudogene. The CDR3 runs to 10 residues. The CDR3 nucleotides are TGCGGGACACAGTTTTTTGGCTACACCTTC. Translating gives CGTQFFGYTF.

The CDR3 bases are TGTGCCAGCTCCCCAAGGACACAAAGCACAGATACGCAGTATTTT. Translating gives CASSPRTQSTDTQYF. The rearrangement links TRBV18 to TRBJ2-3, with D tentatively TRBD1 (5 bases). This CDR3 has 15 residues. The V and J ends lost 6 bases and 0 bases respectively, with 13 bases between them. CDR1 and CDR2 (germline): KGHSH, LQKENI.

This sequence joins TRBV5-6 and TRBJ2-1, with 9 bases matching TRBD2. The CDR3 is made up of 14 amino acids. Losses at the gene ends were 6 bases for V and 8 bases for J; bases not matched to a gene: 9. Germline V lookup: CDR1 SGHDT, CDR2 YYEEEE. In DNA, the CDR3 is TGTGCCAGCACCCGGGGCGGGGGGGCTTATGAGCAGTTCTTC. This sequence encodes CASTRGGGAYEQFF.

The V call is TRBV19, the J call TRBJ2-7, with TRBD1 matching over 9 bases. J lost 2 bases, V lost 5 bases, and 4 bases had no gene match. Germline V gives CDR1 LNHDA, CDR2 SQIVND (reference sequence). The CDR3 contains 14 residues. Here the CDR3 DNA reads TGTGCCAGTAGTGGACAGGGGAGCCCCTACGAGCAGTACTTC. The encoded protein is CASSGQGSPYEQYF. The whole variable domain, remainder taken from reference TRBV19 and TRBJ2-7, is DGGITQSPKYLFRKEGQNVTLSCEQNLNHDAMYWYRQDPGQGLRLIYYSQIVNDFQKGDIAEGYSVSREKKESFPLTVTSAQKNPTAFYLCASSGQGSPYEQYFGPGTRLTVT.

This chain uses TRBV27 with TRBJ2-7; 12 positions match TRBD1. After removal of 5 bases from V and 7 bases from J, the junction contained 12 bases not matched to a gene. CDR1 is MNHEY and CDR2 is SMNVEV in the germline V gene (reference sequence). The CDR3 totals 16 residues. CDR3 region: CASSAFRDRGREEQYF. CDR3 DNA: TGTGCCAGCAGTGCGTTCCGGGACAGGGGGCGGGAAGAGCAGTACTTC.

The chain combines TRBV19 with TRBJ1-3; D uncertain. Trimming took 6 bases from V and 4 from J, leaving 10 bases between them. This CDR3 is built from 13 residues. Germline lookup yields CDR1 LNHDA and CDR2 SQIVND (reference sequence). The CDR3 spells CASRHRLGNTIYF. CDR3 nucleotide sequence: TGTGCCAGTAGGCACAGATTGGGAAACACCATATATTTT.

This clone was counted only a few times. The V gene is TRBV28, the J gene TRBJ1-5, with D uncertain. Trimming removed 0 bases from V and 7 bases from J, with 7 bases in between. This CDR3 has 13 amino acids. Germline CDR1 is MDHEN and CDR2 is SYDVKM. For the CDR3, the DNA is TGTGCCAGCAGTTTATGGGCGGGCCAGCCCCAGCATTTT. This codes for CASSLWAGQPQHF.

The chain employs TRBV5-1 and TRBJ1-2; D is unclear. Trimming removed 0 bases from V and 4 bases from J, with 13 bases in between. The CDR3 has 15 residues. Germline loops: CDR1 SGHRS, CDR2 YFSETQ. CDR3 coding DNA: TGCGCCAGCAGCTTGGATGCGGGAGTCGCCTATGGCTACACCTTC. Translated: CASSLDAGVAYGYTF.

The sample holds a few counts of this clone. V usage is TRBV2 and J usage is TRBJ1-2; 7 bases line up with TRBD1. The V and J ends lost 6 bases and 7 bases, in that order; junction bases with no gene match: 8. The CDR3 sequence is 13 residues long. CDR1 SNHLY and CDR2 FYNNEI come from the germline V gene. CDR3 in amino acids: CASSETGLAGYTF. The CDR3 DNA reads TGTGCCAGCAGCGAGACAGGGCTGGCTGGCTACACCTTC.

This clone came up once. V gene TRBV6-1 combines with J gene TRBJ1-2; D remains ambiguous. CDR1 MNHNS and CDR2 SASEGT come from the germline V gene. V lost 8 bases to trimming and J lost 5 bases, with 12 bases between them. The CDR3 loop spans 12 amino acids. As DNA, the CDR3 is TGTGCCAGCTGGGCCGTAAGATATGGCTACACCTTC. This gives the protein CASWAVRYGYTF.

The chain uses TRBV11-3 and TRBJ2-1, with 8 bases identical to TRBD2. J was trimmed by 7 bases and V by 1 base; bases with no gene match: 6. CDR3 length: 15 residues. The germline CDR1 and CDR2 sequences are SGHNT and YENEEA. CDR3 sequence: CASSLGLGGGNEQFF. CDR3 bases: TGTGCCAGCAGCTTAGGACTCGGGGGGGGGAATGAGCAGTTCTTC.

The rearrangement links TRBV2 to TRBJ2-7; 10 bases fit TRBD1. Germline V lookup: CDR1 SNHLY, CDR2 FYNNEI. Germline trimming cut 8 bases from V and 2 bases from J; bases unmatched to any gene: 3. The CDR3 spans 13 residues. As DNA, the CDR3 is TGTGCCAGCGATGGACAGGGGGCCTACGAGCAGTACTTC. It yields the protein CASDGQGAYEQYF.